This T cell receptor beta chain was sequenced in a study of T cell responses to AZD1222 COVID-19 vaccine. Looked up from germline, CDR1 is SEHNR and CDR2 is FQNEAQ (reference sequence). V was clipped by 7 bases and J by 5 bases; unmatched bases: 12. The CDR3 loop spans 15 amino acids. The data were produced by immunoSEQ multiplex PCR, yet TCRdb's version contains in-frame clones alone and is incomplete. The table has 110,000 or so clones, 70% to 90% seen once. This specimen consisted of peripheral blood, obtained on day 0 of AZD1222 vaccination. The sequence came from an adult in good health. V is TRBV7-9 and J is TRBJ2-3, with TRBD1 matching 7 bases. CDR3 sequence (DNA): TGTGCCAGCACCGTCGAGAACAGGGGTTTAGATACGCAGTATTTT. Translating it yields CASTVENRGLDTQYF.